This T cell receptor beta chain derives from a study of cytomegalovirus exposure and HLA in healthy donors. Study observations and caveats: The records held CMV serostatus as the only immune exposure information. The majority of CMV-associated TCR beta chains were reported as apparently HLA-restricted in a later analysis. Near-uniform donor sequencing depth was presumed by presence/absence analyses.

Germline V gene data show CDR1 as SNHLY and CDR2 as FYNNEI. The CDR3 extends over 15 amino acids. Trimming took 6 bases from V and 7 from J; bases not matched to a gene: 8. As concerns this clone: What it binds is unknown.

The PCR had 60 Vbeta and 13 Jbeta primers. Repertoires were generated with immunoSEQ multiplex PCR, while TCRdb's copy carries only in-frame clones and drops some. The data hold some 130,000 clones, with 75% observed a single time. The chain joins TRBV2 to TRBJ2-1; 11 nucleotides agree with TRBD2. The sequence was obtained from a man aged 25 to 45 in good health and CMV-seronegative. Sequenced material: PBMCs. The CDR3 coding sequence is TGTGCCAGCAGAGCCGGGACTAGCGGCCTTAATGAGCAGTTCTTC. Protein sequence: CASRAGTSGLNEQFF.